This is a list of T cell receptor beta chains from one sample in a study of CD8 T cells in Susac syndrome. TCRdb analysed the immunoSEQ multiplex PCR reads with MiXCR anew, one entry per CDR3 protein. The table lists over 100,000 distinct CDR3 sequences, less than 97% of them singletons, with approximately 0.093% in the top ten. The sample was CD4+ T cells from PBMCs. The receptors were gathered from a human donor in good health. Both conserved end residues are trimmed from each CDR3.

J | V | CDR3
TRBJ1-6 | TRBV6-1 | ASSRDRGSSYNSPLH
TRBJ2-7 | TRBV2 | ASSYRTESSYEQY
TRBJ2-7 | TRBV28 | ASSSVSYEQY
TRBJ2-5 | TRBV9 | ASSGSKETQY
TRBJ1-2 | TRBV7-9 | ASSLSVSSANYGYT
TRBJ2-7 | TRBV20-1 | SAGAYEQY
TRBJ2-4 | TRBV20-1 | SAGAAKVAKNIQY
TRBJ2-2 | TRBV20-1 | SARTAGGTGELF
TRBJ1-2 | TRBV4-1 | ASSLQVDKVNYGYT
TRBJ2-3 | TRBV29-1 | SVGALYTDTQY
TRBJ2-4 | TRBV28 | ATSGAVLAKNIQY
TRBJ2-6 | TRBV2 | ASSVTAGANVLT
TRBJ2-7 | TRBV28 | ASRGSSGGTYEQY
TRBJ1-2 | TRBV5-4 | ASSSSGQGWYGYT
TRBJ1-2 | TRBV6-2/TRBV6-3 | ASSYRTNYGYT
TRBJ1-2 | TRBV14 | ASSRGQILFYGYT
TRBJ1-1 | TRBV5-1 | ASSLEAGRSAF
TRBJ2-5 | TRBV6-5 | ASRGTGQETQY
TRBJ1-4 | TRBV29-1 | SVDGGEKLF
TRBJ1-6 | TRBV7-9 | ASSQEQGVNSPLH
TRBJ2-7 | TRBV5-1 | ASSGTGGIYEQY
TRBJ2-1 | TRBV4-3 | ASSGTSGSYNEQF
TRBJ2-3 | TRBV4-3 | ASSHQLLGDTQY
TRBJ2-1 | TRBV3-1 | ASSQDREQF
TRBJ2-6 | TRBV12-3/TRBV12-4 | ASSPQGAQSGANVLT
TRBJ2-6 | TRBV4-1 | ASSPPIKTGPVGANVLT
TRBJ1-2 | TRBV27 | ASSFSMVGRAGYT
TRBJ1-6 | TRBV3-1 | ASSQDRGGNSPLH
TRBJ2-1 | TRBV5-1 | ASSLTSYNEQF
TRBJ2-1 | TRBV29-1 | SAEDRGRRPSYNEQF
TRBJ2-5 | TRBV28 | ASSLSRETQY
TRBJ2-7 | TRBV5-1 | ASSPVGGSSYEQY
TRBJ2-7 | TRBV7-2 | APQEAGGPEEQY
TRBJ2-7 | TRBV5-1 | ASSSVRDVGVEQY